The subject of this entry is one TCR beta chain. What it binds is not known. The entry originates in a study of cytomegalovirus exposure and HLA in healthy donors. Study results and limitations: TCR sequences were mostly rare, though some public TCRs occurred in many donors. The likely explanation for a cluster of highly shared sequence variants was sequencing artifact. Analysis was performed later, and it showed HLA-associated TCR beta chains to be more clonally expanded than equally common others. Earlier analysis looked at TCR beta V segments, and most were productive about 90% or about 30% of the time.

Amplification used 60 Vbeta primers and 13 Jbeta primers. TCRdb's copy holds only in-frame clones and misses some; the assay was immunoSEQ multiplex PCR. The sample lists over 60,000 clones, roughly 65% occurring once. V was clipped by 5 bases and J by 0 bases; unmatched bases: 10. This CDR3 is built from 16 residues. Per germline, CDR1 MNHGY and CDR2 SVAAGI. Sequenced input: PBMCs. The chain recombines TRBV6-9 with TRBJ2-7; the match to TRBD2 covers 7 bases. The source of this sequence is a male donor in good health and CMV-seropositive. The CDR3 reads CASSPGVGGFSYEQYF. CDR3 bases: TGTGCCAGCAGTCCCGGGGTGGGGGGGTTCTCCTACGAGCAGTACTTC.